This paragraph covers one TCR beta chain sequence. Its antigen is still unknown. The data stem from a study of cytomegalovirus exposure and HLA in healthy donors. General study findings and limits: Analysis performed later found around 15,000 TCR beta sequences associated with HLA alleles at 0.05 false discovery rate. More clonal expansion characterized HLA-associated TCR beta chains than equally common others in a later analysis. Most CMV-associated TCR beta chains were later found to appear HLA-restricted.

V was shortened by 6 bases and J by 2 bases, with 18 bases between the two germline ends. The CDR3 covers 16 residues. CDR1 ENHRY and CDR2 SYGVKD come from the germline V gene. PCR involved 60 Vbeta and 13 Jbeta primers. Profiled with immunoSEQ multiplex PCR; TCRdb holds only in-frame clones, not every one. The table has around 110,000 clones, roughly two thirds seen once; the top ten hold 2.5% to 3.5%. The sequence was collected from a female donor in good health and CMV-seronegative. The sequenced sample was PBMCs. The gene calls are TRBV10-3 and TRBJ2-3; D is possibly TRBD2 (5 bases). CDR3 sequence: CAISPEGVGDTDTQYF. CDR3 coding DNA: TGTGCCATCAGCCCCGAGGGAGTTGGGGACACAGATACGCAGTATTTT.